The next 13 T cell receptor beta chains were all read from a single sample in a study of T cell responses to AZD1222 COVID-19 vaccine. Method: immunoSEQ multiplex PCR; TCRdb's copy keeps in-frame clones and lacks some. This sample has approximately 210,000 clones, with about 94% found just once. The material sequenced was peripheral blood, taken 28 days after the second dose of the MenACWY control vaccine. The receptors originated from an adult who received the MenACWY meningococcal vaccine as a control.

This chain joins TRBV20-1 and TRBJ1-2, with D uncertain. V lost 4 bases to trimming and J lost 6 bases, with 9 bases between them. CDR1 and CDR2 from the germline V gene are DFQATT and SNEGSKA (reference sequence). The CDR3 spans 11 residues. The CDR3 spells CSAIGLHGYTF. CDR3 coding DNA: TGCAGTGCTATAGGACTGCATGGCTACACCTTC.

The chain combines TRBV5-1 with TRBJ1-6; maybe TRBD1 (6 bases). The CDR3 is 13 residues long. Looked up from germline, CDR1 is SGHRS and CDR2 is YFSETQ. V lost 3 bases to trimming and J lost 8 bases, with 9 bases between them. The CDR3: CASSWNRDSPLHF. The CDR3 region has the DNA TGCGCCAGCAGCTGGAACAGGGATTCACCCCTCCACTTT.

A note on this clone: The same CDR3 also results from other DNA sequences found in this sample. The chain uses TRBV2 and TRBJ2-7; unclear D gene. Germline assignment: CDR1 SNHLY and CDR2 FYNNEI. Trimming took 8 bases from V and 2 from J, leaving 7 bases between them. CDR3 length: 11 amino acids. The CDR3 nucleotides are TGTGCCAGCTCCCCGACCTACGAGCAGTACTTC. Translated, it gives CASSPTYEQYF.

The rearrangement uses TRBV27 and TRBJ2-1; D is uncertain. The CDR3 runs to 14 residues. V was trimmed by 6 bases and J by 6 bases, leaving 15 bases between them. Germline assignment: CDR1 MNHEY and CDR2 SMNVEV (reference sequence). The CDR3 DNA is TGTGCCAGCAGCCCCGTGCAGCGCTCCAATGAGCAGTTCTTC. Translating it yields CASSPVQRSNEQFF.

The DNA of the CDR3 is TGTGCCAGCAGCCAGGAAGGGACAGGGTTGGGAGAGACCCAGTACTTC. It is translated as CASSQEGTGLGETQYF. J is TRBJ2-5 and V is TRBV5-5, with 9 bases aligning to TRBD1. The CDR3 has 16 amino acids. The germline V gene encodes CDR1 SGHKS and CDR2 YYEKEE (reference sequence). The junction had 11 bases not matched to a gene; V was cut back by 4 bases and J by 4 bases.

The rearrangement joins TRBV5-1 to TRBJ1-5; TRBD1 matches at 8 bases. Per the germline V gene, CDR1 is SGHRS and CDR2 is YFSETQ. The J segment lost 1 base and the V segment lost 4 bases, leaving 10 bases of the junction unmatched. There are 17 residues in the CDR3. The chain's CDR3 is CASSRPPQGASNQPQHF. The CDR3, as DNA: TGCGCCAGCAGCCGACCCCCCCAGGGGGCGAGCAATCAGCCCCAGCATTTT.

The genes are TRBV28 and TRBJ1-1; 9 positions agree with TRBD1. Germline assignment: CDR1 MDHEN and CDR2 SYDVKM. V lost 2 bases to trimming and J lost 0 bases; unmatched junction nucleotides: 7. The CDR3 contains 17 residues. CDR3 amino acids: CASSLLQGTGLNTEAFF. In DNA, the CDR3 is TGTGCCAGCAGTTTACTACAAGGGACAGGGCTGAACACTGAAGCTTTCTTT.

The chain is built from TRBV6-5 and TRBJ1-3; D unclear. Germline CDR1 MNHEY, CDR2 SVGAGI. The CDR3 is 14 residues long. Trimming stripped 4 bases from V and 4 bases from J, with 11 bases between. DNA for the CDR3: TGTGCCAGCAGTTCCGGGATCGGGGGAAACACCATATATTTT. Encoded protein: CASSSGIGGNTIYF.

This clone was observed once. The chain combines TRBV20-1 with TRBJ1-1; 9 nucleotides agree with TRBD1. CDR1 DFQATT and CDR2 SNEGSKA come from the germline V gene (reference sequence). V was pared by 3 bases and J by 6 bases, with 14 bases of the junction left unmatched. There are 16 residues in the CDR3. CDR3 DNA: TGCAGTGCTAGTTTAAAGGGTCCCACAGGGGGCGCTGAAGCTTTCTTT. Translating gives CSASLKGPTGGAEAFF.

Worth noting for this clone: This same CDR3 is encoded by further DNA sequences in the sample. The J gene is TRBJ2-2, the V gene TRBV5-1; 12 nucleotides line up with TRBD2. Germline trimming cut 0 bases from V and 5 bases from J; bases unmatched to any gene: 2. Germline V gene data show CDR1 as SGHRS and CDR2 as YFSETQ. This CDR3 has 16 amino acids. In DNA form, the CDR3 reads TGCGCCAGCAGCTTGGTACTAGCGGGGGGAACCGGGGAGCTGTTTTTT. This sequence encodes CASSLVLAGGTGELFF.

This clone was seen only once. Here the CDR3 reads CASSFLTPNTEAFF. The CDR3 coding sequence is TGTGCCAGCAGTTTTTTAACCCCGAACACTGAAGCTTTCTTT. This rearrangement joins TRBV28 to TRBJ1-1; D not resolved. CDR3 length: 14 residues. Germline-derived CDR1 and CDR2 are MDHEN and SYDVKM. With 3 bases removed from V and 1 base from J, the gap between germline ends came to 9 bases. The full variable domain, its missing parts supplied by reference TRBV28 and TRBJ1-1, is DVKVTQSSRYLVKRTGEKVFLECVQDMDHENMFWYRQDPGLGLRLIYFSYDVKMKEKGDIPEGYSVSREKKERFSLILESASTNQTSMYLCASSFLTPNTEAFFGQGTRLTVV.

The rearrangement links TRBV28 to TRBJ1-3; D unclear. The CDR3 runs 13 residues. The V and J ends lost 7 bases and 8 bases respectively, with 15 bases between them. Germline CDR1 reads MDHEN; CDR2 reads SYDVKM. The CDR3 sequence: CASTALIGDTIYF. In nucleotides, the CDR3 is TGTGCCAGCACGGCCCTTATTGGGGACACCATATATTTT.

V usage is TRBV6-2 or TRBV6-3 and J usage is TRBJ1-1; D might be TRBD1 (6 bases). The length of the CDR3 is 16 residues. V dropped 0 bases and J dropped 1 base, with 12 bases sitting between them. The germline CDR1 and CDR2 sequences are MNHEY and SVGEGT. This CDR3 is CASSYSLQGWNTEAFF. CDR3 in DNA: TGTGCCAGCAGTTACTCTCTACAGGGATGGAACACTGAAGCTTTCTTT.